The present T cell receptor (beta chain) was sequenced within a study of cytomegalovirus exposure and HLA in healthy donors. The CDR3 sequence is 12 residues long. The ends were cut back, 5 bases at V and 6 bases at J, with 7 bases in the middle. Germline V gene lookup returns CDR1 SGHVS and CDR2 FQNEAQ. The PCR was carried out with 60 Vbeta primers and 13 Jbeta primers. The data were produced by immunoSEQ multiplex PCR, yet TCRdb's version contains in-frame clones alone and is incomplete. The table has around 130,000 clones, over 60% seen once; the top ten hold roughly 1.4%. This clone showed up just a few times. Antigen: not known. Overall study results and limits: It is likely that the observed cluster of highly shared sequence variants was a sequencing artifact. TCR beta sequences numbering around 15,000 were associated with HLA alleles at 0.05 false discovery rate in a later analysis.

This receptor was obtained from a man between 18 and 29 years old in good health and CMV-seronegative. Sequenced input: PBMCs. The chain is built from TRBV7-8 and TRBJ2-2; D not certain. As DNA, the CDR3 is TGTGCCAGCAGCCATAGTCCCGGGGAGCTGTTTTTT. Amino acids: CASSHSPGELFF.